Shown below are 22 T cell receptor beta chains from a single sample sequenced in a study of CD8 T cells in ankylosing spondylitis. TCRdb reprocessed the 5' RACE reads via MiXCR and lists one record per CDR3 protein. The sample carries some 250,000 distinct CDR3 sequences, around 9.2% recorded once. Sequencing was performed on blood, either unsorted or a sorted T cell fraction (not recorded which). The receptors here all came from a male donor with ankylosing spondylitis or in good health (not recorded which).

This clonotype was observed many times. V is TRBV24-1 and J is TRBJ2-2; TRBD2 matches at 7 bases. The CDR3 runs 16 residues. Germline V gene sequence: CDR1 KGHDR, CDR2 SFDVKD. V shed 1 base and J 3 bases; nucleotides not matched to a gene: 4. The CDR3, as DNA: TGTGCCACCAGTGATTTAGGCGGGAGAGACACCGGGGAGCTGTTTTTT. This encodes CATSDLGGRDTGELFF.

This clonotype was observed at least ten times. CDR3 protein: CASSSGGQGGWDGYTF. CDR3 nucleotides: TGTGCCAGCAGCTCCGGGGGACAGGGCGGATGGGATGGCTACACCTTC. The chain is built from TRBV7-2 and TRBJ1-2; the match to TRBD1 covers 9 bases. The germline V gene encodes CDR1 SGHTA and CDR2 FQGNSA. The CDR3 covers 16 residues. J gave up 6 bases and V 4 bases, and 12 bases lay outside the gene matches.

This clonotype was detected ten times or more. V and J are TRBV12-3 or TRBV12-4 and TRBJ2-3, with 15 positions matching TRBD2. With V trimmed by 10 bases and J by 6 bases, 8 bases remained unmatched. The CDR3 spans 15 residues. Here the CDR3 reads CATLGLAGGRDTQYF. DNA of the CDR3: TGTGCCACCCTGGGACTAGCGGGAGGAAGGGATACGCAGTATTTT.

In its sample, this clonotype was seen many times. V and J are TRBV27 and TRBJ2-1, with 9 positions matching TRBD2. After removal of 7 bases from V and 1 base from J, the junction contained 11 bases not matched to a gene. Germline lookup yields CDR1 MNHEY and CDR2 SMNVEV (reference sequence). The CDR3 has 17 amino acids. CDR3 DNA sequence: TGTGCCAGCACCCCCTCCGGACTAGCGAGGTCCTACAATGAGCAGTTCTTC. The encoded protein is CASTPSGLARSYNEQFF.

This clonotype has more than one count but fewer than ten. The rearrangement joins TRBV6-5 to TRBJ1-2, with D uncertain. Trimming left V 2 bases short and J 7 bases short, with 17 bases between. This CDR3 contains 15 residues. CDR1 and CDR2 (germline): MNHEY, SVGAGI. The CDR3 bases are TGTGCCAGCAGTTACGGACCGGATAATGGGAGTGGCTACACCTTC. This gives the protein CASSYGPDNGSGYTF.

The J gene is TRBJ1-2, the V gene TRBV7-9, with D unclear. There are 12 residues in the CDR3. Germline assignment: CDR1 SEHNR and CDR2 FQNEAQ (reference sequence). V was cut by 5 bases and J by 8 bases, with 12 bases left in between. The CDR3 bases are TGTGCCAGCAGCAACCCCTTTGGGGGCTACACCTTC. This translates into CASSNPFGGYTF.

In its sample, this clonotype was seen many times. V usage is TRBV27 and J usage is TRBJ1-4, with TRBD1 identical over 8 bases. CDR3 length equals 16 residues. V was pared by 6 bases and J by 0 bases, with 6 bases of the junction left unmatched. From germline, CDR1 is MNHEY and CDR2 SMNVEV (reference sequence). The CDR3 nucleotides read TGTGCCAGCAGCCGCTACAGGGGGGCAACTAATGAAAAACTGTTTTTT. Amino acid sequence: CASSRYRGATNEKLFF.

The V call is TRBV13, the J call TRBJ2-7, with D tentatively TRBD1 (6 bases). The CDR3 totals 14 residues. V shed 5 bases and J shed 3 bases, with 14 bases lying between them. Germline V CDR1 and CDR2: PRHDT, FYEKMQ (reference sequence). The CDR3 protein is CASSPPSTGYEQYF. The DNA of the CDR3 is TGTGCCAGCAGCCCACCCTCGACAGGCTACGAGCAGTACTTC.

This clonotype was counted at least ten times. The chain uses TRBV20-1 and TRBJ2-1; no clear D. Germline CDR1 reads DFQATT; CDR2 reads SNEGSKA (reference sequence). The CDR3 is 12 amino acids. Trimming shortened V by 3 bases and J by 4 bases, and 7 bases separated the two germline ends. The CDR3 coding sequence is TGCAGTGCTAGTAACGGATACAATGAGCAGTTCTTC. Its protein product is CSASNGYNEQFF.

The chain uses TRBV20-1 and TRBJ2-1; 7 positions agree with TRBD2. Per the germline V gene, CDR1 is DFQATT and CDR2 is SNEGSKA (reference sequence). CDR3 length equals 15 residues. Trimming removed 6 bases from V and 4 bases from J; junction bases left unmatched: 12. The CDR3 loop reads CSAEPQRGKYNEQFF. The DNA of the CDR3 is TGCAGTGCCGAACCACAGCGGGGCAAGTACAATGAGCAGTTCTTC.

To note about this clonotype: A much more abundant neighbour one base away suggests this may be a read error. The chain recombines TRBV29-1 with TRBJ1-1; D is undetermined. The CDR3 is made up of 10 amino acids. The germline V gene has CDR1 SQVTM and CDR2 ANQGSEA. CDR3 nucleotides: TGCTGCGTTGTTGGAACCGGGGCTTTCTTT. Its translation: CCVVGTGAFF. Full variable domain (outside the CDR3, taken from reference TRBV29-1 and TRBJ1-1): SAVISQKPSRDICQRGTSLTIQCQVDSQVTMMFWYRQQPGQSLTLIATANQGSEATYESGFVIDKFPISRPNLTFSTLTVSNMSPEDSSIYLCCVVGTGAFFGQGTRLTVV.

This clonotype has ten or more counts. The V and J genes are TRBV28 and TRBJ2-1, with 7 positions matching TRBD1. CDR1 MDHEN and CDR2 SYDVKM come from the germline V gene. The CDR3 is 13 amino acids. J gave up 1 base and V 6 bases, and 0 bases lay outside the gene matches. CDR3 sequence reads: CASRTGSYNEQFF. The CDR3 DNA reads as TGTGCCAGCAGGACAGGGTCCTACAATGAGCAGTTCTTC.

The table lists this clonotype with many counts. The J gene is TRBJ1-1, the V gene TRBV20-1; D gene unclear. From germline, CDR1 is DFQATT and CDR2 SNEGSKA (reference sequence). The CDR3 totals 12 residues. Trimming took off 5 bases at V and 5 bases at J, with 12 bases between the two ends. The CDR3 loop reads CSAGEGGTEAFF. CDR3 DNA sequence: TGCAGTGCTGGGGAGGGTGGTACTGAAGCTTTCTTT.

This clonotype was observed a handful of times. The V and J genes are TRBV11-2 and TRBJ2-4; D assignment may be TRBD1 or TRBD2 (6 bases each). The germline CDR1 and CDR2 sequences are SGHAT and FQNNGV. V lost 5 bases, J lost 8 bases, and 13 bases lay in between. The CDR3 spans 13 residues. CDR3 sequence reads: CASSPLGGHIQYF. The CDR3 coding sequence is TGTGCCAGCAGCCCTCTTGGGGGGCACATTCAGTACTTC.

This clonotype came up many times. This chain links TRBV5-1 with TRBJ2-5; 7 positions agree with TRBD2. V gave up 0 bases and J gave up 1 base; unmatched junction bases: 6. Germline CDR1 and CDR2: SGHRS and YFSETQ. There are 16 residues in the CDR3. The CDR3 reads CASSLGASGLQETQYF. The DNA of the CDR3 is TGCGCCAGCAGCTTGGGTGCTAGCGGCCTCCAAGAGACCCAGTACTTC.

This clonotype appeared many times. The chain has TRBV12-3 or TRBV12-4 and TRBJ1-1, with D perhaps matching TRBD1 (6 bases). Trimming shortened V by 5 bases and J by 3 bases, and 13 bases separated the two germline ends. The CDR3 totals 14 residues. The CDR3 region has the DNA TGTGCCAGCAGTCCCCAGGGGAGGCACACTGAAGCTTTCTTT. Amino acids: CASSPQGRHTEAFF.

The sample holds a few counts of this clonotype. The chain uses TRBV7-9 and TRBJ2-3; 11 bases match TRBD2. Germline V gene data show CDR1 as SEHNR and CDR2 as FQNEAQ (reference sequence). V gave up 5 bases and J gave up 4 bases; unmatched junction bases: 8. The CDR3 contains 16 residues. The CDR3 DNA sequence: TGTGCCAGCAGCCCTGCACTAGCGGGGGTGGCAGATACGCAGTATTTT. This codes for CASSPALAGVADTQYF.

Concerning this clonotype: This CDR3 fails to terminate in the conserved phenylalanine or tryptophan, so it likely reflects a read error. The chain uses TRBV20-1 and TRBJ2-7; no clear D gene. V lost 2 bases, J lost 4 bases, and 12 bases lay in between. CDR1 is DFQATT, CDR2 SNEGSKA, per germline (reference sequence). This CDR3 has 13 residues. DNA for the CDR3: TGCAGTGCTAGAACACGGGTGGGTTACGAGCAGTACTTG. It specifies CSARTRVGYEQYL.

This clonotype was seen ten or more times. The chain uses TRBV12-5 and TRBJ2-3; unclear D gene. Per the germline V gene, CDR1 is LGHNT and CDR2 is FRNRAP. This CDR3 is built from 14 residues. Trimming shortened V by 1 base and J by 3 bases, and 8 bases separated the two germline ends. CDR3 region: CASGLERVTDTQYF. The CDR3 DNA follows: TGTGCTAGTGGTTTGGAAAGGGTGACAGATACGCAGTATTTT.

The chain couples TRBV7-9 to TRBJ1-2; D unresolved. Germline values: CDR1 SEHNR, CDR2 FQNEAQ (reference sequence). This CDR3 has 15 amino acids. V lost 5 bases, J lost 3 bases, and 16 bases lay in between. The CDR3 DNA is TGTGCCAGCAGCCCCCTCACCGGGCGCGACTATGGCTACACCTTC. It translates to CASSPLTGRDYGYTF.

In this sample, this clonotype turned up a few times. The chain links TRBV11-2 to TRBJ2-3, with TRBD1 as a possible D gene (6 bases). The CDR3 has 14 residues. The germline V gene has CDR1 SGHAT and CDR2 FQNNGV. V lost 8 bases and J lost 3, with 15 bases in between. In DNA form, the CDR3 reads TGTGCCAGCCAGAGGGGGAGTGTAACAGATACGCAGTATTTT. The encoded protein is CASQRGSVTDTQYF.

This CDR3 is CASSPYSREGETQYF. The CDR3 DNA follows: TGTGCCAGCTCACCATACTCGCGGGAGGGAGAGACCCAGTACTTC. The rearrangement uses TRBV18 and TRBJ2-5, with 9 bases that match TRBD2. V was pared by 2 bases and J by 4 bases, with 5 bases of the junction left unmatched. CDR1 and CDR2 from the germline V gene are KGHSH and LQKENI. The CDR3 has 15 amino acids.